A selection of T cell receptor beta chains follows, all from one sample in a study of OX40 agonist ivuxolimab in advanced cancers. Repertoires were generated with immunoSEQ multiplex PCR, while TCRdb's copy carries only in-frame clones and drops some. The table records tens of thousands of clones, approximately 90% of them present only once. Sequences were derived from CD4+ or CD8+ T cells sorted from blood, sampled in a trial of the OX40 agonist ivuxolimab. The receptor source for this set is an adult with an advanced solid tumor such as melanoma, head and neck, liver or kidney cancer. CDR3s include the opening cysteine and the closing phenylalanine or tryptophan. Each record gives: V gene, J gene, CDR3 length, CDR3 protein.

V: TRBV5-6
J: TRBJ1-2
length: 16
CDR3: CASSFRDRSPNYGYTF

V: TRBV5-5
J: TRBJ2-4
length: 15
CDR3: CASSFDGTSGRVQYF

V: TRBV6-6
J: TRBJ2-3
length: 14
CDR3: CASSLLRGTDTQYF

V: TRBV7-3
J: TRBJ2-1
length: 14
CDR3: CASSLGSGGDEQFF

V: TRBV7-6
J: TRBJ2-7
length: 14
CDR3: CASSPGRGAAEQYF

V: TRBV7-8
J: TRBJ2-7
length: 14
CDR3: CASSIRQGSGEQYF

V: TRBV5-1
J: TRBJ2-7
length: 15
CDR3: CASSLGTSGTYEQYF

V: TRBV29-1
J: TRBJ1-2
length: 12
CDR3: CSAKLNNYGYTF

V: TRBV7-9
J: TRBJ2-7
length: 13
CDR3: CASSQQVLGEQYF

V: TRBV5-4
J: TRBJ1-2
length: 15
CDR3: CASSLGPSTNYGYTF

V: TRBV7-3
J: TRBJ1-2
length: 16
CDR3: CASSLMAGTANYGYTF

V: TRBV5-1
J: TRBJ1-1
length: 12
CDR3: CASSPQQGVAFF

V: TRBV7-9
J: TRBJ1-6
length: 13
CDR3: CASSRGTATPLHF

V: TRBV10-2
J: TRBJ2-5
length: 15
CDR3: CASKPSLAGRETQYF

V: TRBV25-1
J: TRBJ1-2
length: 11
CDR3: CASSVNDGYTF

V: TRBV5-4
J: TRBJ1-1
length: 14
CDR3: CASSPGLGSTEAFF

V: TRBV28
J: TRBJ2-3
length: 11
CDR3: CAWGTTDTQYF

V: TRBV20-1
J: TRBJ2-5
length: 11
CDR3: CSASEGGTQYF

V: TRBV6-1
J: TRBJ2-7
length: 13
CDR3: CASSDRVTPEQYF

V: TRBV4-1
J: TRBJ1-3
length: 16
CDR3: CASSHTLKGRGNTIYF